What follows are 5 T cell receptor beta chains derived from one specimen sequenced in a study of siplizumab effects on memory and regulatory T cells. Measured with immunoSEQ multiplex PCR; TCRdb has only the in-frame clones, and not every one. The repertoire holds more than 70,000 clones, with approximately 95% as singletons. The sample consisted of CD8+ T cells sorted from blood. The receptors were sampled from a human donor in good health.

This chain joins TRBV18 and TRBJ2-1; 9 nucleotides line up with TRBD1. Germline CDR1 and CDR2: KGHSH and LQKENI. V shed 3 bases and J 8 bases; nucleotides not matched to a gene: 8. The CDR3 spans 15 residues. As DNA, the CDR3 is TGTGCCAGCTCACCTAGACAGGGGGTTGAGGATGAGCAGTTCTTC. It is translated as CASSPRQGVEDEQFF.

The chain uses TRBV6-1 and TRBJ2-5, with a possible D match to TRBD1 (6 bases). Germline CDR1 MNHNS, CDR2 SASEGT. CDR3 length: 15 residues. With 3 bases removed from V and 5 bases from J, the gap between germline ends came to 16 bases. The CDR3 nucleotides read TGTGCCAGCAGTGAGACGGCAGGGGTGTGGGAGACCCAGTACTTC. Encoded protein: CASSETAGVWETQYF.

The chain combines TRBV19 with TRBJ1-5; maybe TRBD1 (5 bases). Between the trimmed V and J ends, which lost 10 bases and 4 bases, there was a span of 11 bases. CDR1 LNHDA and CDR2 SQIVND come from the germline V gene (reference sequence). This CDR3 region has 12 residues. The CDR3 here is CATGTENQPQHF. The DNA for the CDR3 is TGTGCCACCGGGACGGAGAATCAGCCCCAGCATTTT.

V and J are TRBV10-2 and TRBJ1-1; D remains ambiguous. Between the trimmed V and J ends, which lost 3 bases and 0 bases, there was a span of 5 bases. From germline, CDR1 is WSHSY and CDR2 SAAADI. This CDR3 spans 13 amino acids. The CDR3 region is CASSDVVNTEAFF. DNA of the CDR3: TGCGCCAGCAGTGACGTTGTGAACACTGAAGCTTTCTTT.

The chain links TRBV27 to TRBJ1-2; TRBD1 might be the D (6 bases). V was trimmed by 0 bases and J by 5 bases, leaving 19 bases between them. The CDR3 is made up of 17 amino acids. Per the germline V gene, CDR1 is MNHEY and CDR2 is SMNVEV (reference sequence). The CDR3 nucleotides are TGTGCCAGCAGTTTATCGACGCAGGGGACCCCCGGGTATGGCTACACCTTC. Amino acids: CASSLSTQGTPGYGYTF.